Below are 18 T cell receptor beta chains sequenced from a single sample in a study of T cell repertoires in cytomegalovirus infection. TCRdb fed the reads into MiXCR, producing one record per CDR3 protein. In the table there are approximately 550,000 distinct CDR3 sequences, approximately 15% of which are singletons. The material sequenced was CD8+ T cells from PBMCs. Receptors originate from a human donor in good health (CMV status not recorded). Some clones in this sample may be carry-over from other donors' samples.

This clonotype was detected ten times or more. The chain combines TRBV28 with TRBJ2-7, with 11 bases matching TRBD2. This CDR3 region has 20 residues. Germline assignment: CDR1 MDHEN and CDR2 SYDVKM. Trimming removed 1 base from V and 3 bases from J; junction bases left unmatched: 17. CDR3 sequence reads: CASSLSPGTSGTIQGYEQYF. DNA for the CDR3: TGTGCCAGCAGTTTATCCCCGGGGACTAGCGGCACGATACAGGGCTACGAGCAGTACTTC. Full variable domain (outside the CDR3, taken from reference TRBV28 and TRBJ2-7): DVKVTQSSRYLVKRTGEKVFLECVQDMDHENMFWYRQDPGLGLRLIYFSYDVKMKEKGDIPEGYSVSREKKERFSLILESASTNQTSMYLCASSLSPGTSGTIQGYEQYFGPGTRLTVT.

This clonotype was seen a few times. This chain connects TRBV28 to TRBJ1-4; 9 positions match TRBD1. CDR1 is MDHEN and CDR2 is SYDVKM in the germline V gene. This CDR3 spans 14 amino acids. J gave up 6 bases and V 7 bases, and 6 bases lay outside the gene matches. DNA for the CDR3: TGTGCCAGCAACCCGGGGACAGGGTATGAAAAACTGTTTTTT. It translates to CASNPGTGYEKLFF.

Many counts were recorded for this clonotype. The chain has TRBV7-9 and TRBJ2-4; TRBD1 aligns across 9 bases. The junction had 11 bases not matched to a gene; V was cut back by 4 bases and J by 7 bases. Germline CDR1 is SEHNR and CDR2 is FQNEAQ (reference sequence). This CDR3 spans 16 amino acids. The CDR3 DNA follows: TGTGCCAGCAGCTCTCTTACCGGGACAGGGTATAACATTCAGTACTTC. Translated: CASSSLTGTGYNIQYF.

This sequence joins TRBV28 and TRBJ2-7; the D is unclear. V was pared by 5 bases and J by 5 bases, with 7 bases between. The CDR3 is 11 residues long. From germline, CDR1 is MDHEN and CDR2 SYDVKM. Here the CDR3 DNA reads TGTGCCAGCAGTCCCAGGAACGAGCAGTACTTC. This gives the protein CASSPRNEQYF.

Here the CDR3 DNA reads TGTGCCAGCAGCGCCGACAGGACAGCTGAAGCTTTCTTT. Translated: CASSADRTAEAFF. The V and J genes are TRBV5-6 and TRBJ1-1; D perhaps matches TRBD1 (6 bases). The CDR3 totals 13 residues. V dropped 4 bases and J dropped 6 bases, with 13 bases sitting between them. Germline lookup yields CDR1 SGHDT and CDR2 YYEEEE. The full variable domain, its missing parts supplied by reference TRBV5-6 and TRBJ1-1, is DAGVTQSPTHLIKTRGQQVTLRCSPKSGHDTVSWYQQALGQGPQFIFQYYEEEERQRGNFPDRFSGHQFPNYSSELNVNALLLGDSALYLCASSADRTAEAFFGQGTRLTVV.

This clonotype was counted ten times or more. This rearrangement joins TRBV12-3 or TRBV12-4 to TRBJ2-3, with no clear D. Between the trimmed V and J ends, which lost 6 bases and 3 bases, there was a span of 7 bases. This CDR3 has 12 residues. CDR3 DNA: TGTGCCAGCAGGTTAATGACAGATACGCAGTATTTT. Encoded protein: CASRLMTDTQYF.

This clonotype was counted only a few times. The genes are TRBV20-1 and TRBJ1-1, with D possibly TRBD1 on 6 matching bases. The germline V and J ends were trimmed by 0 bases and 4 bases, with 6 bases remaining between them. CDR3 length equals 12 residues. In germline, CDR1 is DFQATT, CDR2 SNEGSKA (reference sequence). The CDR3 DNA sequence: TGCAGTGCTAGAGACAGGGGCACTGAAGCTTTCTTT. As protein: CSARDRGTEAFF.

This clonotype turned up a few times. The rearrangement links TRBV12-3 or TRBV12-4 to TRBJ1-3; weak D call: TRBD1 (5 bases). The CDR3 has 14 amino acids. Trimming removed 4 bases from V and 7 bases from J, with 14 bases in between. CDR3 nucleotides: TGTGCCAGCAGTTGGGGGGATCTCGGGAACACCATATATTTT. Residues: CASSWGDLGNTIYF.

This clonotype was recorded a few times. The chain links TRBV5-6 to TRBJ2-4; D remains unclear. Trimming removed 1 base at V and 5 bases at J, with 7 bases between. Per the germline V gene, CDR1 is SGHDT and CDR2 is YYEEEE. CDR3 length: 13 amino acids. CDR3 loop: CASSLLSENIQYF. The CDR3 nucleotides are TGTGCCAGCAGCTTGTTATCCGAAAACATTCAGTACTTC. Variable domain in full (rest from reference TRBV5-6 and TRBJ2-4): DAGVTQSPTHLIKTRGQQVTLRCSPKSGHDTVSWYQQALGQGPQFIFQYYEEEERQRGNFPDRFSGHQFPNYSSELNVNALLLGDSALYLCASSLLSENIQYFGAGTRLSVL.

This clonotype has a count of ten or more. The gene calls are TRBV7-9 and TRBJ2-7; possibly TRBD2 for D (5 bases). The length of the CDR3 is 13 residues. V lost 5 bases to trimming and J lost 6 bases, with 14 bases between them. CDR1 is SEHNR, CDR2 FQNEAQ, per germline (reference sequence). The CDR3 protein is CASSPRAGFEQYF. The CDR3 coding sequence is TGTGCCAGCAGCCCCCGCGCGGGCTTCGAGCAGTACTTC.

The genes are TRBV7-9 and TRBJ1-1; maybe TRBD1 (5 bases). The V gene's germline CDR1 is SEHNR and CDR2 FQNEAQ (reference sequence). With 4 bases removed from V and 10 bases from J, the gap between germline ends came to 10 bases. This CDR3 has 11 residues. CDR3 coding DNA: TGTGCCAGCAGCTCTTGGGACGTAGCTTTCTTT. Translated, it gives CASSSWDVAFF.

This clonotype came up many times. This rearrangement joins TRBV19 to TRBJ2-3; TRBD2 matches at 13 bases. V dropped 9 bases and J dropped 0; count of bases not matched to a gene: 3. This CDR3 comprises 15 residues. Germline V CDR1 and CDR2: LNHDA, SQIVND (reference sequence). CDR3 loop: CASRTSGGSTDTQYF. CDR3 in DNA: TGTGCCAGCCGGACTAGCGGGGGAAGCACAGATACGCAGTATTTT. The full variable domain, with the rest looked up from reference TRBV19 and TRBJ2-3, is DGGITQSPKYLFRKEGQNVTLSCEQNLNHDAMYWYRQDPGQGLRLIYYSQIVNDFQKGDIAEGYSVSREKKESFPLTVTSAQKNPTAFYLCASRTSGGSTDTQYFGPGTRLTVL.

In this sample, this clonotype turned up many times. The chain uses TRBV12-5 and TRBJ1-2; the match to TRBD1 covers 8 bases. CDR1 and CDR2 from the germline V gene are LGHNT and FRNRAP. J was trimmed by 1 base and V by 1 base; bases with no gene match: 5. This CDR3 has 16 amino acids. CDR3 loop: CASGLGRGQDNYGYTF. CDR3 nucleotides: TGTGCTAGTGGTTTGGGCAGGGGGCAGGATAACTATGGCTACACCTTC.

This clonotype was picked up a small number of times. The chain uses TRBV5-4 and TRBJ2-3, with D uncertain. This CDR3 has 14 residues. V dropped 1 base and J dropped 3 bases, with 9 bases sitting between them. Germline V gene data show CDR1 as SGHNT and CDR2 as YYREEE (reference sequence). CDR3 coding DNA: TGTGCCAGCAGCTTGCGGTTGGGGACAGATACGCAGTATTTT. Translated, it gives CASSLRLGTDTQYF.

This clonotype was detected ten times or more. CDR3 nucleotides: TGTGCTAGTGGGACCTACAATGAGCAGTTCTTC. This translates into CASGTYNEQFF. The V call is TRBV12-5, the J call TRBJ2-1; no definite D call. The CDR3 loop spans 11 amino acids. Trimming removed 6 bases from V and 2 bases from J, with 2 bases in between. Per the germline V gene, CDR1 is LGHNT and CDR2 is FRNRAP.

Many counts were recorded for this clonotype. The J gene is TRBJ1-1, the V gene TRBV7-9; unclear D gene. Germline assignment: CDR1 SEHNR and CDR2 FQNEAQ (reference sequence). The CDR3 consists of 14 residues. V shed 5 bases and J shed 8 bases, with 18 bases lying between them. The CDR3: CASSPRPEAPEAFF. The CDR3 nucleotides are TGTGCCAGCAGCCCACGCCCTGAGGCCCCCGAAGCTTTCTTT.

Note on this clonotype: A read error may explain this, as a much larger clone is one base away. CDR3: CASSLKLSRRELFF. Written as DNA, the CDR3 is TGTGCCAGTAGTTTAAAGCTATCTCGGCGGGAGCTGTTTTTT. The genes are TRBV19 and TRBJ2-2; no clear D. CDR1 and CDR2 (germline): LNHDA, SQIVND (reference sequence). CDR3 length: 14 amino acids. Trimming left V 5 bases short and J 9 bases short, with 16 bases between.

This clonotype was observed many times. The chain recombines TRBV9 with TRBJ1-1; D ambiguous. Germline assignment: CDR1 SGDLS and CDR2 YYNGEE. This CDR3 is built from 15 residues. Trimming left V 5 bases short and J 3 bases short, with 17 bases between. DNA of the CDR3: TGTGCCAGCAGGGGGAGGGAGGCTTCGGACACTGAAGCTTTCTTT. This sequence encodes CASRGREASDTEAFF.